The next 9 T cell receptor beta chains were all read from a single sample in a study of cytomegalovirus exposure and HLA in healthy donors. The PCR used 60 Vbeta and 13 Jbeta primers. TCRdb's copy holds only in-frame clones and misses some; the assay was immunoSEQ multiplex PCR. The table lists 250,000 to 350,000 clones, 80% of them singletons. Sample: PBMCs. These receptors all stem from a girl aged 2 to 9 in good health and CMV-seronegative.

This chain connects TRBV7-9 to TRBJ2-3; perhaps TRBD2 as D (6 bases). The germline CDR1 and CDR2 sequences are SEHNR and FQNEAQ (reference sequence). V was cut by 2 bases and J by 8 bases, with 14 bases left in between. The CDR3 consists of 14 residues. The CDR3 spells CASSLLSSVGTQYF. The CDR3 coding sequence is TGTGCCAGCAGCTTACTGTCTAGCGTAGGTACGCAGTATTTT.

V gene TRBV13 combines with J gene TRBJ2-5, with D possibly being TRBD2 (6 bases). Germline CDR1 reads PRHDT; CDR2 reads FYEKMQ (reference sequence). The CDR3 sequence is 14 residues long. Trimming took 5 bases from V and 2 from J, leaving 12 bases between them. The CDR3 DNA is TGTGCCAGCAGCCTCGGGACTCGTCAAGAGACCCAGTACTTC. It encodes CASSLGTRQETQYF. The full variable domain, rest sourced from reference TRBV13 and TRBJ2-5, is AAGVIQSPRHLIKEKRETATLKCYPIPRHDTVYWYQQGPGQDPQFLISFYEKMQSDKGSIPDRFSAQQFSDYHSELNMSSLELGDSALYFCASSLGTRQETQYFGPGTRLLVL.

This chain uses TRBV4-1 with TRBJ1-1; D is possibly TRBD1 (5 bases). The CDR3 totals 18 residues. With 6 bases removed from V and 0 bases from J, the gap between germline ends came to 23 bases. Germline assignment: CDR1 MGHRA and CDR2 YSYEKL. CDR3 coding DNA: TGCGCCAGCAGTCGAGTCCAGGCAGGGTTACTTCTGAACACTGAAGCTTTCTTT. Translating it yields CASSRVQAGLLLNTEAFF.

The V call is TRBV6-1, the J call TRBJ2-7, with D unresolved. The CDR3 contains 13 residues. Germline CDR1 is MNHNS and CDR2 is SASEGT. With 0 bases removed from V and 4 bases from J, the gap between germline ends came to 7 bases. CDR3 residues: CASSEANSYEQYF. DNA of the CDR3: TGTGCCAGCAGTGAAGCGAACAGTTACGAGCAGTACTTC.

The V and J genes are TRBV5-4 and TRBJ2-1; D call uncertain. The CDR3 has 16 residues. With 4 bases removed from V and 3 bases from J, the gap between germline ends came to 17 bases. Germline V CDR1 and CDR2: SGHNT, YYREEE (reference sequence). The CDR3 DNA reads TGTGCCAGCAGCACCCTCCCGAGCCCCCACTACAATGAGCAGTTCTTC. Translation gives CASSTLPSPHYNEQFF.

V gene TRBV28 combines with J gene TRBJ1-5, with D unclear. V was pared by 6 bases and J by 9 bases, with 12 bases between. Germline V gene sequence: CDR1 MDHEN, CDR2 SYDVKM. The CDR3 is made up of 12 amino acids. CDR3 in DNA: TGTGCCAGCAGCCAACCCCTAGGGCCCCAGCATTTT. Its protein is CASSQPLGPQHF. Full variable domain (outside the CDR3, taken from reference TRBV28 and TRBJ1-5): DVKVTQSSRYLVKRTGEKVFLECVQDMDHENMFWYRQDPGLGLRLIYFSYDVKMKEKGDIPEGYSVSREKKERFSLILESASTNQTSMYLCASSQPLGPQHFGDGTRLSIL.

The rearrangement uses TRBV5-4 and TRBJ2-3, with 10 bases identical to TRBD2. Germline-derived CDR1 and CDR2 are SGHNT and YYREEE (reference sequence). The CDR3 runs to 20 residues. J gave up 1 base and V 6 bases, and 20 bases lay outside the gene matches. CDR3 DNA sequence: TGTGCCAGCAACCCGGGGTATCTAGCGGGAGAAGGGGGGGGCACAGATACGCAGTATTTT. The encoded protein is CASNPGYLAGEGGGTDTQYF.

Of note for this clone: At one end the junction does not follow the germline gene, possibly because of a read error. The chain recombines TRBV28 with TRBJ2-7, with a tentative D call TRBD2 (7 bases). CDR1 and CDR2 from the germline V gene are MDHEN and SYDVKM. The CDR3 is made up of 13 amino acids. Here the CDR3 DNA reads TGTGCCAGCAGCCGGGGGGACATCGGTGGAAAGAACTTC. Its protein is CASSRGDIGGKNF.

Note on this clone: An end of the junction differs from the germline gene, which may be a read error. The rearrangement joins TRBV20-1 to TRBJ1-6, with D possibly matching TRBD1 (6 bases). Per germline, CDR1 DFQATT and CDR2 SNEGSKA (reference sequence). The CDR3 has 11 residues. In nucleotides, the CDR3 is TGCAGTGCTAGAGGGGGGCATTCTCCAAACTTT. Translation: CSARGGHSPNF.